What follows are 26 T cell receptor beta chains derived from one specimen sequenced in a study of blood T cell repertoires in COVID-19. Sequenced by immunoSEQ multiplex PCR; TCRdb stores in-frame clones only, minus some. The data hold some 150,000 clones, with around 83% observed a single time. The sequencing sample was made of peripheral blood. The receptors were sampled from a woman aged 60-70 years with acute or convalescent COVID-19.

V is TRBV30 and J is TRBJ1-6; D remains ambiguous. Germline CDR1 GTSNPN, CDR2 SVGIG (reference sequence). Trimming took 2 bases from V and 5 from J, leaving 7 bases between them. CDR3 size: 13 residues. The CDR3 loop is CAWSHRDNSPLHF. In nucleotides, the CDR3 is TGTGCCTGGAGTCACCGGGATAATTCACCCCTCCACTTT.

This sequence joins TRBV25-1 and TRBJ1-1, with D perhaps TRBD1 (5 bases). V was pared by 2 bases and J by 12 bases, with 13 bases between. In germline, CDR1 is MGHDK, CDR2 SYGVNS. There are 12 residues in the CDR3. The CDR3 loop is CASSEGGGGTFF. CDR3 in DNA: TGTGCCAGCAGTGAAGGTGGGGGAGGAACTTTCTTT. The full variable domain, its missing parts supplied by reference TRBV25-1 and TRBJ1-1, is EADIYQTPRYLVIGTGKKITLECSQTMGHDKMYWYQQDPGMELHLIHYSYGVNSTEKGDLSSESTVSRIRTEHFPLTLESARPSHTSQYLCASSEGGGGTFFGQGTRLTVV.

The chain is built from TRBV5-3 and TRBJ2-5; TRBD2 matches at 12 bases. TRBV5-3 is annotated as an ORF whose role is uncertain. J was trimmed by 13 bases and V by 5 bases; bases with no gene match: 9. This CDR3 is 13 amino acids long. Written as DNA, the CDR3 is TGTGCCAGAAGTTCTCCCACTAGCGGGGGGATGTACTTC. Translation: CARSSPTSGGMYF.

V usage is TRBV6-1 and J usage is TRBJ1-5, with a tentative D call TRBD1 (6 bases). Germline V gene lookup returns CDR1 MNHNS and CDR2 SASEGT. V lost 1 base and J 4 bases, leaving 11 bases between the germline ends. This CDR3 spans 15 amino acids. CDR3 sequence: CASSEEYRENQPQHF. The CDR3 bases are TGTGCCAGCAGTGAAGAATACAGGGAAAATCAGCCCCAGCATTTT.

The V and J genes are TRBV12-3 or TRBV12-4 and TRBJ1-1; D might be TRBD1 (5 bases). V was shortened by 6 bases and J by 6 bases, with 11 bases between the two germline ends. CDR3 length: 12 residues. The CDR3 loop reads CASRHRLAEAFF. CDR3 nucleotide sequence: TGTGCCAGCAGACACAGGTTGGCTGAAGCTTTCTTT.

The chain couples TRBV4-2 to TRBJ1-2; D may be TRBD1 (5 bases). In germline, CDR1 is LGHNA, CDR2 YNFKEQ. V lost 3 bases and J 5 bases, leaving 13 bases between the germline ends. The CDR3 has 14 residues. The CDR3 region is CASSQGDLKYGYTF. CDR3 bases: TGTGCCAGCAGCCAGGGGGACTTAAAGTATGGCTACACCTTC.

This chain joins TRBV28 and TRBJ1-3; TRBD1 matches 7 bases. The CDR3 is 13 amino acids. The germline CDR1 and CDR2 sequences are MDHEN and SYDVKM. The trim removed 10 bases at V and 1 base at J, leaving 4 bases unmatched. The CDR3 loop is CATTTGSGNTIYF. DNA of the CDR3: TGTGCCACTACGACAGGGTCTGGAAACACCATATATTTT. The full variable domain, in which reference TRBV28 and TRBJ1-3 provide the parts outside the CDR3, is DVKVTQSSRYLVKRTGEKVFLECVQDMDHENMFWYRQDPGLGLRLIYFSYDVKMKEKGDIPEGYSVSREKKERFSLILESASTNQTSMYLCATTTGSGNTIYFGEGSWLTVV.

CDR3 protein: CASSLGEGGGYTF. CDR3 nucleotide sequence: TGCGCCAGCAGCTTGGGTGAGGGCGGTGGCTACACCTTC. V is TRBV5-1 and J is TRBJ1-2; D is ambiguous. CDR1 and CDR2 (germline): SGHRS, YFSETQ. V was clipped by 0 bases and J by 7 bases, with 10 bases between them. The CDR3 is made up of 13 amino acids.

The chain has TRBV5-6 and TRBJ1-1; tentatively, D is TRBD1 (6 bases). Per germline, CDR1 SGHDT and CDR2 YYEEEE. V gave up 0 bases and J gave up 7 bases, with 7 bases separating them. The CDR3 consists of 12 residues. CDR3: CASSLVQGEAFF. CDR3 bases: TGTGCCAGCAGCTTGGTACAGGGTGAAGCTTTCTTT.

The rearrangement links TRBV5-1 to TRBJ1-6, with TRBD1 as a possible D gene (5 bases). This CDR3 has 13 amino acids. Germline values: CDR1 SGHRS, CDR2 YFSETQ. V dropped 4 bases and J dropped 8 bases, with 10 bases sitting between them. The CDR3 spells CASSTGGDSPLHF. CDR3 bases: TGCGCCAGCAGCACGGGAGGGGATTCACCCCTCCACTTT.

The V and J genes are TRBV5-4 and TRBJ1-6, with D perhaps TRBD1 (5 bases). CDR3 length equals 16 residues. Germline V lookup: CDR1 SGHNT, CDR2 YYREEE (reference sequence). The V end lost 1 base, the J end lost 8 bases, and 16 bases lay between the germline ends. DNA of the CDR3: TGTGCCAGCAGCTTGTGGGGCCCCCTTCGGGATTCACCCCTCCACTTT. This codes for CASSLWGPLRDSPLHF.

The rearrangement joins TRBV10-1 to TRBJ1-5; 7 nucleotides agree with TRBD1. The germline V gene encodes CDR1 WNHNN and CDR2 SYGVQD (reference sequence). The CDR3 runs 13 residues. The V and J ends lost 2 bases and 5 bases, in that order; junction bases with no gene match: 0. This CDR3 is CASSETGDQPQHF. The CDR3 DNA reads as TGCGCCAGCAGTGAGACAGGGGATCAGCCCCAGCATTTT.

The V gene is TRBV2, the J gene TRBJ1-6, with D possibly matching TRBD1 (5 bases). The CDR3 sequence is 12 residues long. Looked up from germline, CDR1 is SNHLY and CDR2 is FYNNEI. V was trimmed by 6 bases and J by 10 bases, leaving 10 bases between them. The CDR3: CASRLTGSPLHF. CDR3 in DNA: TGTGCCAGCAGACTCACAGGATCACCCCTCCACTTT.

The rearrangement links TRBV3-1 (or the pseudogene TRBV3-2) to TRBJ1-2; tentative D call: TRBD1 (6 bases). Trimming stripped 1 base from V and 4 bases from J, with 19 bases between. This CDR3 is 17 amino acids long. Germline V gives CDR1 LGHDT, CDR2 YNNKEL (reference sequence). The CDR3 reads CASSQVRPGAPSYGYTF. For the CDR3, the DNA is TGTGCCAGCAGCCAAGTGAGGCCAGGGGCTCCCAGCTATGGCTACACCTTC.

CDR3 nucleotide sequence: TGTGCCAGCAGTGAAAACAGGGGGGCTCAGCCCCAGCATTTT. Translating it yields CASSENRGAQPQHF. This chain uses TRBV2 with TRBJ1-5; 8 bases map to TRBD1. Germline lookup yields CDR1 SNHLY and CDR2 FYNNEI. Trimming cost V 2 bases and J 6 bases; bases outside gene matches: 3. The CDR3 loop spans 14 amino acids.

V and J are TRBV6-5 and TRBJ1-2; possible D gene TRBD1, 6 bases. Germline V CDR1 and CDR2: MNHEY, SVGAGI. The CDR3 consists of 15 residues. Trimming took off 0 bases at V and 6 bases at J, with 14 bases between the two ends. CDR3 nucleotide sequence: TGTGCCAGCAGTTACTCGCAGGGGAGGGTTCATGGCTACACCTTC. The encoded protein is CASSYSQGRVHGYTF.

The rearrangement joins TRBV30 to TRBJ2-1, with a possible D match to TRBD2 (6 bases). Trimming stripped 1 base from V and 9 bases from J, with 19 bases between. There are 15 residues in the CDR3. Germline V gene lookup returns CDR1 GTSNPN and CDR2 SVGIG (reference sequence). CDR3 in amino acids: CAWSALGTGTSEQFF. The CDR3 DNA follows: TGTGCCTGGAGTGCCCTCGGGACTGGGACCAGTGAGCAGTTCTTC.

The V gene is TRBV27, the J gene TRBJ1-1; D gene unclear. V dropped 5 bases and J dropped 1 base, with 11 bases sitting between them. Per germline, CDR1 MNHEY and CDR2 SMNVEV (reference sequence). The CDR3 covers 14 residues. CDR3 protein: CASSTRRQNTEAFF. The CDR3 DNA is TGTGCCAGCAGTACTAGACGGCAGAACACTGAAGCTTTCTTT.

The J gene is TRBJ1-1, the V gene TRBV9; a possible D gene is TRBD1 (6 bases). Germline loops: CDR1 SGDLS, CDR2 YYNGEE. This CDR3 is built from 18 residues. V was shortened by 4 bases and J by 0 bases, with 22 bases between the two germline ends. This chain's CDR3 is CASSPRDGRGGMNTEAFF. The CDR3, as DNA: TGTGCCAGCAGCCCCCGGGACGGCAGAGGGGGAATGAACACTGAAGCTTTCTTT.

This chain joins TRBV4-1 and TRBJ1-2; no reliable D call. V was shortened by 1 base and J by 8 bases, with 8 bases between the two germline ends. CDR1 MGHRA and CDR2 YSYEKL come from the germline V gene. The CDR3 has 12 amino acids. CDR3 in amino acids: CASSQVPGGYTF. In DNA form, the CDR3 reads TGCGCCAGCAGCCAAGTCCCGGGAGGCTACACCTTC.

In its sample, this clone was seen many times. This chain links TRBV25-1 with TRBJ1-1; 9 bases line up with TRBD1. The CDR3 is 13 amino acids. V trimming: 9 bases; J trimming: 5 bases; junction bases outside the gene matches: 7. The germline CDR1 and CDR2 sequences are MGHDK and SYGVNS. The CDR3 DNA reads as TGTGCCAGACTGCAGACAGGGGGAACTGAAGCTTTCTTT. Translation gives CARLQTGGTEAFF.

This clone was observed a few times. This chain links TRBV11-2 with TRBJ2-2, with D possibly being TRBD2 (5 bases). This CDR3 is built from 16 residues. The V gene's germline CDR1 is SGHAT and CDR2 FQNNGV. V was trimmed by 1 base and J by 5 bases, leaving 14 bases between them. CDR3 coding DNA: TGTGCCAGCAGCTTAGCTACGGGAAGTGTTACCGGGGAGCTGTTTTTT. Translated, it gives CASSLATGSVTGELFF.

This clone was recorded a few times. The genes are TRBV10-2 and TRBJ1-5; no definite D call. This CDR3 spans 15 amino acids. Trimming pared 10 bases from V and 2 bases from J, leaving 18 bases between. The germline gives CDR1 WSHSY, CDR2 SAAADI. The CDR3 sequence is CATHQPGEGNQPQHF. The CDR3 DNA sequence: TGCGCCACCCATCAGCCCGGGGAGGGCAATCAGCCCCAGCATTTT.

The genes are TRBV7-9 and TRBJ1-1; D not resolved. This CDR3 is built from 14 residues. Trimming pared 5 bases from V and 2 bases from J, leaving 12 bases between. Germline V gene lookup returns CDR1 SEHNR and CDR2 FQNEAQ (reference sequence). CDR3 DNA sequence: TGTGCCAGCAGCCCCCTGGGCGCCAACACTGAAGCTTTCTTT. It yields the protein CASSPLGANTEAFF.

This chain links TRBV4-1 with TRBJ1-3; D is perhaps TRBD1 (5 bases). The germline CDR1 and CDR2 sequences are MGHRA and YSYEKL. V was shortened by 3 bases and J by 3 bases, with 15 bases between the two germline ends. The CDR3 consists of 16 residues. The CDR3 DNA sequence: TGCGCCAGCAGCCAGCTAGGACAAGTCTTTGGAAACACCATATATTTT. As protein: CASSQLGQVFGNTIYF.

In nucleotides, the CDR3 is TGTGCCAGCAGTTTGGGACAGGGGGGCCCCCAGCATTTT. Translating gives CASSLGQGGPQHF. The V and J genes are TRBV6-6 and TRBJ1-5; 11 bases match TRBD1. Per the germline V gene, CDR1 is MNHNY and CDR2 is SVGAGI (reference sequence). The CDR3 runs to 13 residues. Unmatched junction bases numbered 3, after V lost 4 bases and J lost 10 bases.